The clone carrying this TCR delta chain occurred a few times. Its antigen is not known. TCRdb pairs this DNA with a much larger clone's protein that differs at residue 4, likely a read error; the protein shown was translated from the DNA. Bulk repertoires came from Vgamma9/Vdelta2+ or Vdelta2-negative gammadelta T cells flow-sorted from PBMC. TCRdb re-identified clones in the multiplex PCR reads via CATT. The repertoire consists of over 90,000 delta-chain clones, with 0.9% to 1% occurring once and the leading ten covering around 9.6%. CDR3 length equals 25 residues. Trimming removed 7 bases from V and 4 bases from J; junction bases left unmatched: 39. Germline loops: CDR1 TSWWSYY, CDR2 QGS. The data originate from a study of γδ T cells in repeated Plasmodium falciparum infection. Study-wide findings and caveats: Vdelta2-negative gammadelta repertoires appeared less diverse and less shared in Malian than Australian children.

The chain links TRDV1 to TRDJ1; 10 bases align to TRDD3. The specimen was gamma-delta T cells from blood. The sequence came from a pool of human donors (malaria-infected and uninfected, not separated). CDR3 in amino acids: CALEVQPFPVRVLGDQDQRVDKLIF. The CDR3 nucleotides are TGTGCTCTTGAGGTCCAGCCGTTTCCAGTCCGAGTACTGGGGGATCAGGACCAACGGGTCGATAAACTCATCTTT.